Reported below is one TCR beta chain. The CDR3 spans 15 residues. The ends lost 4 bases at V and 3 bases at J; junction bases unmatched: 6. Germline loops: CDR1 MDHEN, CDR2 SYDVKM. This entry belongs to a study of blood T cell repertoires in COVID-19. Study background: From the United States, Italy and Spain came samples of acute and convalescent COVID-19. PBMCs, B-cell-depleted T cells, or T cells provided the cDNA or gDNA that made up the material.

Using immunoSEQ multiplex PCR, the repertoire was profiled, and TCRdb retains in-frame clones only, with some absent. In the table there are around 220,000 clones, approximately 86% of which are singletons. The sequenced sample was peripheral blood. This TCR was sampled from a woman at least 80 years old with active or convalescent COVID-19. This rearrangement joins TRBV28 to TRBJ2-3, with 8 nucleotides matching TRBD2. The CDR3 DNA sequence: TGTGCCAGCAGTTCGGGGGGGGAGGGAACAGATACGCAGTATTTT. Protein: CASSSGGEGTDTQYF.